The sequence of this T cell receptor (beta chain) was determined in a study of blood T cell repertoires in COVID-19. Study background: PBMCs, B-cell-depleted T cells, or T cells provided the cDNA or gDNA that made up the material.

Germline CDR1 KGHDR, CDR2 SFDVKD. The CDR3 is made up of 16 amino acids. Trimming removed 5 bases from V and 3 bases from J; junction bases left unmatched: 7. In the source study's methods: Estimation of nucleated cell counts relied on the amplification of reference gene primers. Profiling relied on immunoSEQ multiplex PCR, and the TCRdb table lists in-frame clones only, not all of them. That table is the source of V, J and clone size, and D and trimming were worked out from the DNA. The sample includes approximately 260,000 clones, about 90% of them seen just once. Sequencing input: peripheral blood. The TCR comes from a woman in her seventies with COVID-19, enrolled during active disease. The gene calls are TRBV24-1 and TRBJ2-2; 8 positions match TRBD2. Here the CDR3 DNA reads TGTGCCACCAGTGTGAGAGCGGGAGCCCACACCGGGGAGCTGTTTTTT. It codes for CATSVRAGAHTGELFF.